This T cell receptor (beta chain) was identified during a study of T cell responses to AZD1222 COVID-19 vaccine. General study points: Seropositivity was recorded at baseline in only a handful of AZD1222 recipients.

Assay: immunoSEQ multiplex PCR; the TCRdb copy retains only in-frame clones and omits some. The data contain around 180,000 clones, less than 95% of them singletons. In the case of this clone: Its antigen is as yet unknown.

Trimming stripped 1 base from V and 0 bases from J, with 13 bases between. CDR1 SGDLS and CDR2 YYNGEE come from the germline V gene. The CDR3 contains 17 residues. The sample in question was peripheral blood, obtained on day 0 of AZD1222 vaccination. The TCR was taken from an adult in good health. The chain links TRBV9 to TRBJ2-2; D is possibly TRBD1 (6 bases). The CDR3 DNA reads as TGTGCCAGCAGCGTACCTAAGGGACACCCGAACACCGGGGAGCTGTTTTTT. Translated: CASSVPKGHPNTGELFF.